What follows are 20 T cell receptor beta chains derived from one specimen sequenced in a study of identical twins. TCRdb passed the 5' RACE reads through MiXCR, listing each CDR3 protein once. The table lists under 350,000 distinct CDR3 sequences, roughly 10% of them singletons. The same data also went into a second study, on yellow fever vaccine responses in identical twins.

Sequencing was carried out using CD8+ T cells sorted from blood. These receptors were obtained from a woman between 18 and 30 years old in good health.

In its sample, this clonotype was seen many times. The genes are TRBV25-1 and TRBJ2-1, with D tentatively TRBD1 or TRBD2 (6 bases each). The V gene's germline CDR1 is MGHDK and CDR2 SYGVNS. This CDR3 is 13 amino acids long. The germline V and J ends were trimmed by 1 base and 8 bases, with 9 bases remaining between them. CDR3 sequence (DNA): TGTGCCAGCAGTGAATCAGGGGAGGATGAGCAGTTCTTC. Translation gives CASSESGEDEQFF. Based on the CDR3 plus reference TRBV25-1 and TRBJ2-1, the full variable domain is EADIYQTPRYLVIGTGKKITLECSQTMGHDKMYWYQQDPGMELHLIHYSYGVNSTEKGDLSSESTVSRIRTEHFPLTLESARPSHTSQYLCASSESGEDEQFFGPGTRLTVL.

The chain has TRBV6-1 and TRBJ2-7; 10 nucleotides line up with TRBD1. The germline gives CDR1 MNHNS, CDR2 SASEGT. The V and J ends lost 6 bases and 5 bases, in that order; junction bases with no gene match: 10. The CDR3 has 15 amino acids. The CDR3 protein is CASRPPGQGFHEQYF. CDR3 bases: TGTGCCAGCAGACCCCCGGGACAGGGGTTCCACGAGCAGTACTTC.

Only a few counts were recorded for this clonotype. This rearrangement joins TRBV9 to TRBJ2-5; 10 bases agree with TRBD2. The V and J ends lost 0 bases and 0 bases, in that order; junction bases with no gene match: 14. The CDR3 loop spans 20 amino acids. Germline assignment: CDR1 SGDLS and CDR2 YYNGEE. The CDR3 loop is CASSVATDEVLAGDQETQYF. The DNA for the CDR3 is TGTGCCAGCAGCGTAGCTACCGACGAAGTCCTAGCGGGGGACCAAGAGACCCAGTACTTC.

Ten or more counts support this clonotype. The V and J genes are TRBV24-1 and TRBJ2-1; 7 bases are a match to TRBD1. The CDR3 is made up of 12 amino acids. CDR1 is KGHDR, CDR2 SFDVKD, per germline. The junction had 0 bases not matched to a gene; V was cut back by 4 bases and J by 7 bases. CDR3 nucleotides: TGTGCCACCAGTGAACAGGGGAATGAGCAGTTCTTC. Amino acid sequence: CATSEQGNEQFF.

This clonotype has more than one count but fewer than ten. The gene calls are TRBV5-8 and TRBJ2-1; D is perhaps TRBD2 (7 bases). Germline V gene lookup returns CDR1 SGHTS and CDR2 YDEGEE. The CDR3 has 17 amino acids. V dropped 1 base and J dropped 0 bases, with 14 bases sitting between them. In DNA, the CDR3 is TGTGCCAGCAGCTTGACGGGGGGCGGTTCCTCCTACAATGAGCAGTTCTTC. Protein: CASSLTGGGSSYNEQFF.

The chain has TRBV7-9 and TRBJ2-1, with a possible D match to TRBD2 (6 bases). The V and J ends lost 7 bases and 5 bases respectively, with 12 bases between them. This CDR3 region has 13 residues. The germline V gene has CDR1 SEHNR and CDR2 FQNEAQ (reference sequence). CDR3 DNA sequence: TGTGCCAGCACCCGAGGAGGGGACAATGAGCAGTTCTTC. Translation gives CASTRGGDNEQFF.

This clonotype was seen at least ten times. J is TRBJ2-3 and V is TRBV11-2; no reliable D call. There are 14 residues in the CDR3. V shed 4 bases and J shed 4 bases, with 12 bases lying between them. CDR1 and CDR2 from the germline V gene are SGHAT and FQNNGV. CDR3 nucleotide sequence: TGTGCCAGCAGCTCGATTGGACCACCAGATACGCAGTATTTT. It specifies CASSSIGPPDTQYF.

This chain joins TRBV28 and TRBJ2-5; D is perhaps TRBD2 (6 bases). V was clipped by 3 bases and J by 9 bases, with 11 bases between them. CDR1 and CDR2 from the germline V gene are MDHEN and SYDVKM. This CDR3 contains 12 residues. CDR3 sequence: CASSFSPGAQYF. CDR3 DNA sequence: TGTGCCAGCAGTTTCAGTCCGGGGGCCCAGTACTTC. Based on the CDR3 plus reference TRBV28 and TRBJ2-5, the full variable domain is DVKVTQSSRYLVKRTGEKVFLECVQDMDHENMFWYRQDPGLGLRLIYFSYDVKMKEKGDIPEGYSVSREKKERFSLILESASTNQTSMYLCASSFSPGAQYFGPGTRLLVL.

The chain links TRBV2 to TRBJ2-7; D not resolved. Trimming stripped 7 bases from V and 0 bases from J, with 16 bases between. This CDR3 spans 15 amino acids. Germline CDR1 reads SNHLY; CDR2 reads FYNNEI. CDR3 sequence: CASTDGQVSSYEQYF. CDR3 DNA: TGTGCCAGCACCGACGGGCAGGTGTCCTCCTACGAGCAGTACTTC. The whole variable domain, remainder taken from reference TRBV2 and TRBJ2-7, is EPEVTQTPSHQVTQMGQEVILRCVPISNHLYFYWYRQILGQKVEFLVSFYNNEISEKSEIFDDQFSVERPDGSNFTLKIRSTKLEDSAMYFCASTDGQVSSYEQYFGPGTRLTVT.

J is TRBJ2-2 and V is TRBV6-2 or TRBV6-3, with D tentatively TRBD2 (7 bases). This CDR3 has 18 residues. V gave up 6 bases and J gave up 6 bases, with 26 bases separating them. The germline V gene has CDR1 MNHEY and CDR2 SVGEGT. The CDR3 sequence is CASSNTRGGFGDSGELFF. CDR3 in DNA: TGTGCCAGCAGCAATACAAGGGGGGGGTTTGGAGACTCCGGGGAGCTGTTTTTT.

This clonotype has ten or more counts. The CDR3 DNA reads TGCAGCGGACTGGGACTAGCGGGGCCCTCCTACAATGAGCAGTTCTTC. Amino acids: CSGLGLAGPSYNEQFF. The rearrangement links TRBV29-1 to TRBJ2-1, with 13 positions matching TRBD2. V was clipped by 7 bases and J by 0 bases; unmatched bases: 6. Germline assignment: CDR1 SQVTM and CDR2 ANQGSEA. CDR3 length equals 16 residues.

This chain uses TRBV4-1 with TRBJ2-1, with 10 bases lining up with TRBD2. V gave up 6 bases and J gave up 6 bases; unmatched junction bases: 5. The germline V gene has CDR1 MGHRA and CDR2 YSYEKL. This CDR3 spans 14 amino acids. CDR3 residues: CASRVLAGGNEQFF. The CDR3 DNA is TGCGCCAGCAGGGTTTTAGCGGGGGGCAATGAGCAGTTCTTC.

In its sample, this clonotype was seen a few times. The genes are TRBV28 and TRBJ2-1; D possibly uses TRBD1 or TRBD2 (5 bases each). The length of the CDR3 is 13 residues. CDR1 MDHEN and CDR2 SYDVKM come from the germline V gene. V lost 1 base to trimming and J lost 8 bases, with 9 bases between them. The CDR3 sequence is CASSLLTADEQFF. The CDR3 DNA follows: TGTGCCAGCAGTTTATTGACAGCGGATGAGCAGTTCTTC. Full variable domain (rest looked up from reference TRBV28 and TRBJ2-1): DVKVTQSSRYLVKRTGEKVFLECVQDMDHENMFWYRQDPGLGLRLIYFSYDVKMKEKGDIPEGYSVSREKKERFSLILESASTNQTSMYLCASSLLTADEQFFGPGTRLTVL.

This clonotype has ten or more counts. J is TRBJ2-1 and V is TRBV18; 11 bases line up with TRBD2. CDR1 and CDR2 (germline): KGHSH, LQKENI. The CDR3 is 13 residues long. The V segment lost 8 bases and the J segment 14 bases; nucleotides outside the gene matches: 11. CDR3 DNA: TGTGCCAGCCAGGGACTAGCGGCCTACCGCAAGTTCTTC. It specifies CASQGLAAYRKFF. Filled out from reference TRBV18 and TRBJ2-1, the complete variable domain reads NAGVMQNPRHLVRRRGQEARLRCSPMKGHSHVYWYRQLPEEGLKFMVYLQKENIIDESGMPKERFSAEFPKEGPSILRIQQVVRGDSAAYFCASQGLAAYRKFFGPGTRLTVL.

The chain couples TRBV3-1 to TRBJ2-1; 9 bases are a match to TRBD1. With 4 bases clipped from V and 7 bases from J, the junction kept 5 bases outside the gene matches. Per the germline V gene, CDR1 is LGHDT and CDR2 is YNNKEL (reference sequence). The CDR3 sequence is 14 residues long. This CDR3 reads CASSRGQGRNEQFF. The CDR3 DNA reads TGTGCCAGCAGCCGGGGACAGGGAAGGAATGAGCAGTTCTTC.

This clonotype was seen at least ten times. The V call is TRBV5-1, the J call TRBJ1-4; a possible D gene is TRBD1 (5 bases). V lost 4 bases and J 3 bases, leaving 7 bases between the germline ends. The CDR3 contains 13 residues. The V gene's germline CDR1 is SGHRS and CDR2 YFSETQ. In nucleotides, the CDR3 is TGCGCCAGCAGCACGGGGGCTAATGAAAAACTGTTTTTT. Translated: CASSTGANEKLFF.

Judged by abundance, this clonotype is medium-sized (0.01 to 0.1%). Written as DNA, the CDR3 is TGTGCCAGCAGGTCTCCCCTAGCGGGGTTGAGCGGGGAGCTGTTTTTT. This gives the protein CASRSPLAGLSGELFF. The genes are TRBV12-3 or TRBV12-4 and TRBJ2-2; 9 bases fit TRBD2. V was clipped by 6 bases and J by 7 bases; unmatched bases: 12. This CDR3 region has 16 residues.

CDR3 bases: TGCGCCAGCAGCCTAAGCAGTGACTCCTACAATGAGCAGTTCTTC. It is translated as CASSLSSDSYNEQFF. The genes are TRBV4-3 and TRBJ2-1, with D uncertain. The CDR3 runs 15 residues. CDR1 is LGHNA and CDR2 is YSLEER in the germline V gene. Trimming pared 4 bases from V and 0 bases from J, leaving 10 bases between.

V gene TRBV20-1 combines with J gene TRBJ2-7, with 11 bases fitting TRBD2. The germline V gene has CDR1 DFQATT and CDR2 SNEGSKA (reference sequence). V lost 6 bases and J lost 3; bases outside the gene matches: 7. CDR3 length: 14 amino acids. The CDR3: CSARGLAEYYEQYF. In DNA, the CDR3 is TGCAGTGCCCGGGGACTAGCGGAGTACTACGAGCAGTACTTC.

The DNA for the CDR3 is TGTGCCAGCAGCTTAGGAAGTCTTGAGCAGTTCTTC. Translating gives CASSLGSLEQFF. The rearrangement links TRBV7-2 to TRBJ2-1; no definite D call. Germline loops: CDR1 SGHTA, CDR2 FQGNSA. The CDR3 length is 12 residues. V was shortened by 1 base and J by 9 bases, with 7 bases between the two germline ends.